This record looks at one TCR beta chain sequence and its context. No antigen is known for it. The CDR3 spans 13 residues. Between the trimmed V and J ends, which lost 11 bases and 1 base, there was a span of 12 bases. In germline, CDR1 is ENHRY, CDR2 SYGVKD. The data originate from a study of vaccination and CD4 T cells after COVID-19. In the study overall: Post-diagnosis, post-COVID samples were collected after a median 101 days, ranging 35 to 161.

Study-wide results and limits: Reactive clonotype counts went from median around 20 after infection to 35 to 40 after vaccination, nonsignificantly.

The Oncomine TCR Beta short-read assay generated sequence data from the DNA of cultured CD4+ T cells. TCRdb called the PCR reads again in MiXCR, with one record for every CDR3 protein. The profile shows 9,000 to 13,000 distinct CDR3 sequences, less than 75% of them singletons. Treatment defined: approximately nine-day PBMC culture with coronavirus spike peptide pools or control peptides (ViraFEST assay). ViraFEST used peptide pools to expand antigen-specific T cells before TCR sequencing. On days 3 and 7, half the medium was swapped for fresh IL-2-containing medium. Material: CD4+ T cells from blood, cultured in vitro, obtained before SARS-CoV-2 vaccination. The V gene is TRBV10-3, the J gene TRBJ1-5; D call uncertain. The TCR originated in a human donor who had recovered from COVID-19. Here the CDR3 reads CASAGESNQPQHF. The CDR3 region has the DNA TGTGCCTCCGCTGGGGAAAGCAATCAGCCCCAGCATTTT.